The clone carrying this T cell receptor (beta chain) came up once. The antigen is undetermined. Clones were read by immunoSEQ multiplex PCR, and TCRdb kept only the in-frame ones, dropping some. The profile covers millions of clones, with about 92% appearing a single time and about 0.39% taken by the ten largest. Germline CDR1 is SGHTA and CDR2 is FQGNSA. The length of the CDR3 is 12 residues. V lost 1 base, J lost 8 bases, and 6 bases lay in between. The data are from a study of shared clonotypes between healthy human individuals. Study-level findings and limits: Sample collection involved blood only; tissue repertoires are likely different. Relative to their counterparts shared across all four donors, non-shared clonotypes exhibited diminished generation probabilities.

Sequenced: naive CD4+ T cells from PBMCs. Specified subset: CD45RA+ positively selected. V gene TRBV7-2 combines with J gene TRBJ1-5; D gene ambiguous. This receptor was taken from a man between 18 and 29 years old in good health. Some clones in this sample may be carry-over from other donors' samples. This CDR3 reads CASSLDLEPQHF. The CDR3 nucleotides are TGTGCCAGCAGCTTAGATTTAGAGCCCCAGCATTTT.